The present T cell receptor (beta chain) was sequenced within a study of cytomegalovirus exposure and HLA in healthy donors. Background on the study: Genetic ancestry analysis placed approximately 79% of the 398 donors that were genotyped in the Caucasian-associated cluster.

Overall study findings and caveats: The investigators catalogued 150 to 200 TCR beta chains as cytomegalovirus-associated.

With regard to this clone: The antigen is undetermined.

V lost 2 bases and J 12 bases, leaving 20 bases between the germline ends. Germline CDR1 and CDR2: SGHDN and FVKESK. The CDR3 is made up of 14 amino acids. 60 Vbeta and 13 Jbeta primers were used in PCR. Profiling relied on immunoSEQ multiplex PCR, and the TCRdb table lists in-frame clones only, not all of them. This table lists tens of thousands of clones. The sequenced material came from PBMCs. This TCR was sampled from a man in his forties or fifties in good health and CMV-seronegative. The chain has TRBV14 and TRBJ2-7; tentatively, D is TRBD2 (5 bases). Here the CDR3 DNA reads TGTGCCAGCAGCCAATCCAGGTCCGATCGAGGGCGGTACTTC. Its translation: CASSQSRSDRGRYF.